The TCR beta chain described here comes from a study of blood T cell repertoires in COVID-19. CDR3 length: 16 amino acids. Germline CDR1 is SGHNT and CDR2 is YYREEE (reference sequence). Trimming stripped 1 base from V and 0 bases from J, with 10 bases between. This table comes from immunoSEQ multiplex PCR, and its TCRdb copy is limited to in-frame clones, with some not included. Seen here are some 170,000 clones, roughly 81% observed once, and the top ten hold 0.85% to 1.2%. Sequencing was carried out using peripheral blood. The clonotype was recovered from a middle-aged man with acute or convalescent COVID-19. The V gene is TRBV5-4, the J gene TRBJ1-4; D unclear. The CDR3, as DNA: TGTGCCAGCAGCTTGAAACCCAGCGCAACTAATGAAAAACTGTTTTTT. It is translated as CASSLKPSATNEKLFF. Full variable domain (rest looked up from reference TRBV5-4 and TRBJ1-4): ETGVTQSPTHLIKTRGQQVTLRCSSQSGHNTVSWYQQALGQGPQFIFQYYREEENGRGNFPPRFSGLQFPNYSSELNVNALELDDSALYLCASSLKPSATNEKLFFGSGTQLSVL.